This is a list of T cell receptor beta chains from one sample in a study of blood T cell repertoires in COVID-19. TCRdb keeps only in-frame clones here, not all; method: immunoSEQ multiplex PCR. The sample carries under 250,000 clones, around four fifths recorded once. The sample taken for sequencing was peripheral blood. These receptors originate from a man aged 50-59 years with acute or convalescent COVID-19. Each CDR3 is given with its conserved first and last residue. A D gene is named only where the DNA matches it firmly. The size of a clone is reported for some rows only, either as once, few or many, or as a class for expanded clones.

CDR3,DNA,size,D,J,V
CSVEEDKGSPLHF,TGCAGCGTTGAAGAGGACAAAGGGTCACCCCTCCACTTT,NA,NA,TRBJ1-6,TRBV29-1
CASSPRPDRGTRNYGYTF,TGTGCCAGCAGTCCCAGACCGGACAGGGGGACTAGGAACTATGGCTACACCTTC,NA,TRBD1,TRBJ1-2,TRBV6-6
CASSPGGLAYNEQFF,TGTGCCAGCTCACCCGGCGGCTTAGCCTACAATGAGCAGTTCTTC,NA,NA,TRBJ2-1,TRBV18
CASSLAHRGGGELFF,TGTGCCAGCAGCTTAGCTCACAGGGGTGGCGGGGAGCTGTTTTTT,NA,TRBD1,TRBJ2-2,TRBV7-9
CASSLREAFF,TGTGCCAGCAGCTTACGGGAAGCTTTCTTT,NA,NA,TRBJ1-1,TRBV7-6
CASSQDRNGGYTF,TGTGCCAGCAGCCAAGACAGGAACGGTGGCTACACCTTC,few,NA,TRBJ1-2,TRBV3-1/TRBV3-2
CATQRQGANQPQHF,TGTGCCACCCAAAGACAGGGGGCGAATCAGCCCCAGCATTTT,NA,TRBD1,TRBJ1-5,TRBV24-1
CSAPFRGNTEAFF,TGCAGCGCCCCCTTTCGCGGCAACACTGAAGCTTTCTTT,NA,NA,TRBJ1-1,TRBV29-1
CASSQEQRGPYRANVLTF,TGTGCCAGCAGCCAAGAACAGCGGGGGCCCTACCGGGCCAACGTCCTGACTTTC,NA,TRBD2,TRBJ2-6,TRBV3-1/TRBV3-2
CSASTLTGGENSYEQYF,TGCAGTGCTAGTACCCTGACTGGCGGGGAAAACTCCTACGAGCAGTACTTC,NA,NA,TRBJ2-7,TRBV20-1
CASSKNRGSGANVLTF,TGTGCCAGCTCAAAAAACAGGGGCAGTGGGGCCAACGTCCTGACTTTC,NA,TRBD1,TRBJ2-6,TRBV18
CASSLAGQGFGETQYF,TGTGCCAGCAGTTTAGCGGGACAGGGGTTCGGAGAGACCCAGTACTTC,NA,TRBD1,TRBJ2-5,TRBV27
CASSLESGRNTGELFF,TGCGCCAGCAGCTTGGAGTCCGGGAGGAACACCGGGGAGCTGTTTTTT,NA,NA,TRBJ2-2,TRBV5-1
CASSRQGADTGELFF,TGTGCCAGCAGTAGACAGGGTGCGGACACCGGGGAGCTGTTTTTT,NA,TRBD1,TRBJ2-2,TRBV6-5
CASSPSPGLAVNEQFF,TGTGCCAGTAGTCCCTCCCCGGGACTAGCGGTTAATGAGCAGTTCTTC,NA,TRBD2,TRBJ2-1,TRBV19
CASSRSASGTEAFF,TGTGCCAGCAGCCGTTCTGCTTCGGGCACTGAAGCTTTCTTT,NA,NA,TRBJ1-1,TRBV2
CASRSLTSGGLQETQYF,TGTGCAAGTCGTTCACTGACTAGCGGGGGGTTACAAGAGACCCAGTACTTC,NA,NA,TRBJ2-5,TRBV12-2
CASSIWQGGQPQHF,TGTGCCAGTAGTATCTGGCAGGGGGGTCAGCCCCAGCATTTT,NA,TRBD1,TRBJ1-5,TRBV19
CASSIGQGWPDTQYF,TGTGCCAGTAGTATCGGACAGGGTTGGCCAGATACGCAGTATTTT,NA,TRBD1,TRBJ2-3,TRBV19
CASSLGVGADQETQYF,TGTGCCAGCAGTTTAGGAGTGGGAGCGGACCAAGAGACCCAGTACTTC,NA,NA,TRBJ2-5,TRBV28
CAISEHMRTDTQYF,TGTGCCATCAGTGAGCATATGAGGACAGATACGCAGTATTTT,NA,NA,TRBJ2-3,TRBV10-3
CASSPPTGTPYEQYF,TGTGCCAGCTCACCACCGACGGGAACCCCCTACGAGCAGTACTTC,NA,NA,TRBJ2-7,TRBV18
CASSLSGAIYEQYF,TGTGCCAGCAGCCTAAGTGGAGCGATCTACGAGCAGTACTTC,NA,NA,TRBJ2-7,TRBV11-2